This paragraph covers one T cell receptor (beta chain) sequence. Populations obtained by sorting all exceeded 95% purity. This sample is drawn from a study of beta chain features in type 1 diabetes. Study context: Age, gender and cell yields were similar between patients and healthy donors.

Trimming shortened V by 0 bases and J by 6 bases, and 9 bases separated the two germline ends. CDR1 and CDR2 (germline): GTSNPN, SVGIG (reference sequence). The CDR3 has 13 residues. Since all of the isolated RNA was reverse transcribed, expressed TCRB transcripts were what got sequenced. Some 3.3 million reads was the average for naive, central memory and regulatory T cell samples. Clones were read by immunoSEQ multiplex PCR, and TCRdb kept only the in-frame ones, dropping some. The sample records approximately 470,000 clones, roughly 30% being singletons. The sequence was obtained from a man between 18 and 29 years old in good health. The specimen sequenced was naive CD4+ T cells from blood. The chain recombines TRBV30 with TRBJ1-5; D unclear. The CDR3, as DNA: TGTGCCTGGAGTGTACGGGCGGGTCAGCCCCAGCATTTT. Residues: CAWSVRAGQPQHF.